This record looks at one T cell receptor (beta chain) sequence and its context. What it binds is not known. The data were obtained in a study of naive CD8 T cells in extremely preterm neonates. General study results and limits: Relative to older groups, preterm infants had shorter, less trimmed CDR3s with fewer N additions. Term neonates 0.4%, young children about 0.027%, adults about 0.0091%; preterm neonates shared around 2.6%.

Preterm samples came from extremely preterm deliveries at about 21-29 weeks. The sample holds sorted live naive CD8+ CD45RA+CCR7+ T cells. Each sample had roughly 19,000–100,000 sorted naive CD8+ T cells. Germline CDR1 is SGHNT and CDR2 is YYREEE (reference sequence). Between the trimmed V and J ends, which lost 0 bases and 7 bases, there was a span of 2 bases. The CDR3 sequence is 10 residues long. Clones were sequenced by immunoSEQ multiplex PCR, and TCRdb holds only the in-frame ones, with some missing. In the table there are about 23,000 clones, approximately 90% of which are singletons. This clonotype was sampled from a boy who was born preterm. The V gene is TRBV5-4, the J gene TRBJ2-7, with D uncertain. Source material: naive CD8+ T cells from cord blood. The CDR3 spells CASSLEEQYF. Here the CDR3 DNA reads TGTGCCAGCAGCTTGGAGGAGCAGTACTTC.